Below, 9 T cell receptor beta chains from the same sample are listed, as sequenced in a study of blood T cell repertoires in COVID-19. TCRdb's copy holds only in-frame clones and misses some; the assay was immunoSEQ multiplex PCR. The profile covers about 70,000 clones, with approximately 85% appearing a single time and 4.5% to 5.5% taken by the ten largest. The specimen was peripheral blood. The source of these receptors is a man older than 75 with acute or convalescent COVID-19.

This clone was seen only once. V usage is TRBV18 and J usage is TRBJ2-3; tentative D call: TRBD2 (6 bases). The CDR3 covers 15 residues. In germline, CDR1 is KGHSH, CDR2 LQKENI. Trimming left V 2 bases short and J 3 bases short, with 12 bases between. The CDR3 protein is CASSPATGGTDTQYF. As DNA, the CDR3 is TGTGCCAGCTCACCAGCCACCGGGGGTACAGATACGCAGTATTTT.

V is TRBV12-5 and J is TRBJ2-2; TRBD1 agrees at 9 bases. Germline CDR1 and CDR2: LGHNT and FRNRAP. The CDR3 runs 17 residues. The V gene end was trimmed by 4 bases and the J gene end by 3 bases; junction bases not matched to a gene: 9. CDR3 loop: CASGWEVGTGYTGELFF. The DNA for the CDR3 is TGTGCTAGTGGTTGGGAGGTCGGGACAGGGTACACCGGGGAGCTGTTTTTT.

This clone was seen more than once but under ten times. The genes are TRBV4-3 and TRBJ2-7, with TRBD1 matching over 9 bases. The CDR3 spans 15 residues. The germline V gene encodes CDR1 LGHNA and CDR2 YSLEER. The V segment lost 3 bases and the J segment 3 bases; nucleotides outside the gene matches: 6. The CDR3 region is CASSQARTGDYEQYF. For the CDR3, the DNA is TGCGCCAGCAGCCAGGCCAGGACAGGGGACTACGAGCAGTACTTC.

By sample share, this clone is medium-sized. The chain joins TRBV11-2 to TRBJ2-1; 9 bases align to TRBD2. V lost 1 base to trimming and J lost 1 base; unmatched junction nucleotides: 11. Germline CDR1 is SGHAT and CDR2 is FQNNGV. The CDR3 is 19 amino acids. CDR3 DNA: TGTGCCAGCAGCTTAGGTCGGAAGATAGCGGGAGATTCCTACAATGAGCAGTTCTTC. Its protein is CASSLGRKIAGDSYNEQFF.

The chain recombines TRBV27 with TRBJ1-6; D remains unclear. Germline CDR1 and CDR2: MNHEY and SMNVEV (reference sequence). This CDR3 comprises 13 residues. Trimming pared 6 bases from V and 4 bases from J, leaving 7 bases between. This CDR3 reads CASSPRYNSPLHF. DNA for the CDR3: TGTGCCAGCAGCCCTCGTTATAATTCACCCCTCCACTTT.

The V gene is TRBV5-1, the J gene TRBJ1-6; TRBD1 matches at 9 bases. The CDR3 covers 15 residues. J lost 7 bases, V lost 0 bases, and 2 bases had no gene match. The germline CDR1 and CDR2 sequences are SGHRS and YFSETQ. CDR3 region: CASSLVQGANSPLHF. The CDR3 region has the DNA TGCGCCAGCAGCTTGGTACAGGGGGCGAATTCACCCCTCCACTTT.

The chain uses TRBV10-3 and TRBJ2-1; TRBD2 aligns across 7 bases. Germline V CDR1 and CDR2: ENHRY, SYGVKD. This CDR3 contains 14 residues. The junction had 1 base not matched to a gene; V was cut back by 2 bases and J by 3 bases. The CDR3 DNA is TGTGCCATCAGTGAGGAGCGGGACTACAATGAGCAGTTCTTC. It specifies CAISEERDYNEQFF.

The CDR3, as DNA: TGTGCCAGCAGCTTAGGCCCAGCGGGAGTAGGGAAGGAGCAGTTCTTC. Translating it yields CASSLGPAGVGKEQFF. The J gene is TRBJ2-1, the V gene TRBV7-6; 8 nucleotides match TRBD2. CDR3 length equals 16 residues. Germline values: CDR1 SGHVS, CDR2 FNYEAQ. J gave up 10 bases and V 1 base, and 12 bases lay outside the gene matches.

Relative to its sample, this clone is medium-sized (0.01 to 0.1%). This sequence joins TRBV18 and TRBJ2-1; TRBD2 aligns across 12 bases. Per germline, CDR1 KGHSH and CDR2 LQKENI. This CDR3 region has 15 residues. J gave up 6 bases and V 2 bases, and 2 bases lay outside the gene matches. CDR3 in amino acids: CASSPTSGRINEQFF. CDR3 coding DNA: TGTGCCAGCTCACCAACTAGCGGGAGGATCAATGAGCAGTTCTTC.